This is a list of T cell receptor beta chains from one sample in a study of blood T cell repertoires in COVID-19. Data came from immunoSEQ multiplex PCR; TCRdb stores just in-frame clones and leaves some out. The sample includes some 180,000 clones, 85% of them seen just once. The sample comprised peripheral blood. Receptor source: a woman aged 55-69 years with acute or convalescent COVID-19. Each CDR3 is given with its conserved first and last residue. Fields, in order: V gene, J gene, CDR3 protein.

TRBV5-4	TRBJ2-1	CASSLSGIRGSLSYNEQFF
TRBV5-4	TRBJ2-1	CASSLGGLAGTYNEQFF
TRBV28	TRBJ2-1	CASSARTSGSLYNEQFF
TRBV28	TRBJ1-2	CASSPLGQGVGYTF
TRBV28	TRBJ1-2	CASSRGQATNYGYTF
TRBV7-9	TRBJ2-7	CASSPHTDTYEQYF
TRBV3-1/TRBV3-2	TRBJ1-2	CASSQGGLYGYTF
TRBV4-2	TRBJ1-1	CASSQEWALNTEAFF
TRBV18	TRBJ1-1	CASSTRDSEAFF
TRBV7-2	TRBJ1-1	CASSLRFLNTEAFF
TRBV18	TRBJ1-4	CASSPTLGTGAATNEKLFF
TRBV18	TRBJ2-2	CASSGPGLAGNTGELFF
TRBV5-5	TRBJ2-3	CASSFQEAGTDTQYF
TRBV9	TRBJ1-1	CASSASGVTLNTEAFF
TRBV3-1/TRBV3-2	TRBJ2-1	CASSQEGLAVNEQFF
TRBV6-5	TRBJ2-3	CASMREASTDTQYF
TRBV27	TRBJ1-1	CASSLLGVNTEAFF
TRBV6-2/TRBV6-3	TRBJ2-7	CASSTGLAGRHEQYF
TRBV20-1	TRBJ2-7	CSASSVTAFSYEQYF
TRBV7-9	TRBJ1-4	CASTFQAAKLFF
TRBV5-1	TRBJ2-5	CASSLGGTPETQYF
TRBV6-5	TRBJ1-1	CASSYSEQGRRAFF
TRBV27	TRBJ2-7	CATGGSGSYEQYF
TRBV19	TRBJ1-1	CASKGVRVTEAFF
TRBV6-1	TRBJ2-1	CASSEAYGAYNEQFF
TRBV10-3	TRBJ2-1	CAISAGGGGRGNEQFF
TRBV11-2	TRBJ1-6	CASSYTDNSPLHF
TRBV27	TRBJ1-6	CASSLKGARGHSPLHF
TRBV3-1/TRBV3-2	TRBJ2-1	CASSDRRDRGTNEQFF
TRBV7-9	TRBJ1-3	CASSQGVLTSGNTIYF
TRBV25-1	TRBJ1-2	CASSESGDNYGYTF
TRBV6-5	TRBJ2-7	CASRLYRDTPNEQYF
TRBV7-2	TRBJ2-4	CASSRPGAKNIQYF
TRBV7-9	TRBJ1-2	CASSPGEGFYGYTF
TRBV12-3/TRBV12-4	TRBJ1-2	CASTRQGYYGYTF
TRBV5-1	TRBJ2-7	CASSLSGELYEQYF
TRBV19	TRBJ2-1	CASSISAEQFF
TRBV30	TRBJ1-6	CAWRGDSDNSPLHF